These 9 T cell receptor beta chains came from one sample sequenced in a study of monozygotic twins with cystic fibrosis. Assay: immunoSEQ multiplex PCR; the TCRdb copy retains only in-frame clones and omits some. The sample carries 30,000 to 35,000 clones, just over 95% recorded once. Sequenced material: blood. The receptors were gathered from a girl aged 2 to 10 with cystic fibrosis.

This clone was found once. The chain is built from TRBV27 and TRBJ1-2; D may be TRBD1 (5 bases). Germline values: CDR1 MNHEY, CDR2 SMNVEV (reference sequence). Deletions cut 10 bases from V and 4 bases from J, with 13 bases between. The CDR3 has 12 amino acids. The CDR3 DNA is TGTGCCACCGGAACAGGACTCTATGGCTACACCTTC. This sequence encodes CATGTGLYGYTF.

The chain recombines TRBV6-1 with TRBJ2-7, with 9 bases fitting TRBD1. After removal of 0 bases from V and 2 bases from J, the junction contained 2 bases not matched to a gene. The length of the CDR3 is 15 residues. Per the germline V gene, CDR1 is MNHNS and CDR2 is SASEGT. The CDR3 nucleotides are TGTGCCAGCAGTGAAGCGGGACAGGGCCCCTACGAGCAGTACTTC. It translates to CASSEAGQGPYEQYF.

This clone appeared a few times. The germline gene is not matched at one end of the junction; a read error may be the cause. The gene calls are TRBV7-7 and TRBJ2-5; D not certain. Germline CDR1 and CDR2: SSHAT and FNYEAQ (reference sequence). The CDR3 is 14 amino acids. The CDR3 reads CASSPSDGSGSQYF. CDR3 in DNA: TGTGCTAGCAGCCCCTCGGACGGATCTGGGTCCCAGTACTTC. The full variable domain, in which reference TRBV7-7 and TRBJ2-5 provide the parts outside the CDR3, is GAGVSQSPRYKVTKRGQDVTLRCDPISSHATLYWYQQALGQGPEFLTYFNYEAQPDKSGLPSDRFSAERPEGSISTLTIQRTEQRDSAMYRCASSPSDGSGSQYFGPGTRLLVL.

CDR3 region: CASHRQETQYF. Written as DNA, the CDR3 is TGTGCCAGCCATCGGCAAGAGACCCAGTACTTC. This chain connects TRBV5-4 to TRBJ2-5; D ambiguous. From germline, CDR1 is SGHNT and CDR2 YYREEE (reference sequence). The V and J ends lost 7 bases and 2 bases respectively, with 6 bases between them. This CDR3 is built from 11 residues.

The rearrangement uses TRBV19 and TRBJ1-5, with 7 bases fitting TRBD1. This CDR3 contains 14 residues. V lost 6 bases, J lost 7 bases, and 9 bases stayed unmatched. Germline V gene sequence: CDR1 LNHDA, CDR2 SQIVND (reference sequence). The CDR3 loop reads CASRETGRVQPQHF. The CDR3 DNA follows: TGTGCCAGTAGGGAGACAGGGCGAGTCCAGCCCCAGCATTTT.

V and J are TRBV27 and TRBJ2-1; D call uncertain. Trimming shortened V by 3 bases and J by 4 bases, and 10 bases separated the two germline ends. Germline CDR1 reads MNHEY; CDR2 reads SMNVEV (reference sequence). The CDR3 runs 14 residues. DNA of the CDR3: TGTGCCAGCAGTTTTAAAGATATATACAATGAGCAGTTCTTC. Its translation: CASSFKDIYNEQFF.

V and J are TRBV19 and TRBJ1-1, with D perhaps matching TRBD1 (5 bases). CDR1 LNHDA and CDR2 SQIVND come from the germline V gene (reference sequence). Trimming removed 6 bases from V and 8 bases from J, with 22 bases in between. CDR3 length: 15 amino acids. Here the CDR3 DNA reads TGTGCCAGTAGCACCCCGACCCCCAGGGACGGGGAAGCTTTCTTT. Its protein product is CASSTPTPRDGEAFF.

The CDR3 DNA sequence: TGCAGTGCTTCTCCCTTCATGGAGCAGTTCTTC. The encoded protein is CSASPFMEQFF. The chain carries TRBV20-1 and TRBJ2-1; D is unclear. Germline V gives CDR1 DFQATT, CDR2 SNEGSKA (reference sequence). The CDR3 is 11 amino acids. Trimming took 5 bases from V and 10 from J, leaving 12 bases between them.

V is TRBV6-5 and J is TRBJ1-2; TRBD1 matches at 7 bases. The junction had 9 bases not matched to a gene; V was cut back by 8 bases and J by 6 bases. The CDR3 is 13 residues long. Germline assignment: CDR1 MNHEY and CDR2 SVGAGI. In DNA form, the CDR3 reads TGTGCCAGCTGGAGGGGGCGAGGCGATGGCTACACCTTC. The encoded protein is CASWRGRGDGYTF.